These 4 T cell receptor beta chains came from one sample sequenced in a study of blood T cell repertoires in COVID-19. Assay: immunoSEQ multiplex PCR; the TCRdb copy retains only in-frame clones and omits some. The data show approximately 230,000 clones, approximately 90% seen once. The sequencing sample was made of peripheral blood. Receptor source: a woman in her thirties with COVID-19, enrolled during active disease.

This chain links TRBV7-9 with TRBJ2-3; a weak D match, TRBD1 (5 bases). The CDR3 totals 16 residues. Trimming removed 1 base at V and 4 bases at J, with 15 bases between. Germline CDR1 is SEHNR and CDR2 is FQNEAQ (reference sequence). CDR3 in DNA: TGTGCCAGCAGCTTAGTACTACCAGGGAAGGCAGATACGCAGTATTTT. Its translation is CASSLVLPGKADTQYF. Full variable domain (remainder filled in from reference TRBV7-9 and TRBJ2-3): DTGVSQNPRHKITKRGQNVTFRCDPISEHNRLYWYRQTLGQGPEFLTYFQNEAQLEKSRLLSDRFSAERPKGSFSTLEIQRTEQGDSAMYLCASSLVLPGKADTQYFGPGTRLTVL.

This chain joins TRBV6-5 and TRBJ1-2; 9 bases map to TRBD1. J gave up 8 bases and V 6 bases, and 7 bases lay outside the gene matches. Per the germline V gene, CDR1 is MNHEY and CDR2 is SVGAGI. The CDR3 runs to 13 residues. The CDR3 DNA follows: TGTGCCAGCAGCCTAACAGGGGGCAGGGGCTACACCTTC. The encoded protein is CASSLTGGRGYTF.

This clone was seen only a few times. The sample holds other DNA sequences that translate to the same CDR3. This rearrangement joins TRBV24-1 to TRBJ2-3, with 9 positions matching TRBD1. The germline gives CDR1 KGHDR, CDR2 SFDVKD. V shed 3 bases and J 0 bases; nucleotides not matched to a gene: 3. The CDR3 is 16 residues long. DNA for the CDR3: TGTGCCACCAGTGATCCCGGACAGGGGAGCACAGATACGCAGTATTTT. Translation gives CATSDPGQGSTDTQYF.

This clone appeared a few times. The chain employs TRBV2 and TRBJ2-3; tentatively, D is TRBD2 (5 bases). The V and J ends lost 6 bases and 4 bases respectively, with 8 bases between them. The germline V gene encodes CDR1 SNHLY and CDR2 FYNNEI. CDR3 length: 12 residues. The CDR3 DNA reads TGTGCCAGCAGGGGAGACCCAGATACGCAGTATTTT. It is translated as CASRGDPDTQYF. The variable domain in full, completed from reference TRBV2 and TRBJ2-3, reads EPEVTQTPSHQVTQMGQEVILRCVPISNHLYFYWYRQILGQKVEFLVSFYNNEISEKSEIFDDQFSVERPDGSNFTLKIRSTKLEDSAMYFCASRGDPDTQYFGPGTRLTVL.